This T cell receptor beta chain was sequenced during a study of blood T cells in healthy people across ages. A sample-barcoded 5' primer and a J-beta primer mix were used in a second PCR of roughly 7 to 12 cycles. One entry per CDR3 protein results from TCRdb running MiXCR on the 5' RACE reads. The sample consists of about 1.5 million distinct CDR3 sequences, around 40% of them appearing once. V dropped 3 bases and J dropped 2 bases, with 16 bases sitting between them. Per the germline V gene, CDR1 is SGHDN and CDR2 is FVKESK. CDR3 length: 17 amino acids. This clonotype originated in a woman aged 18 to 35 in good health. The sequencing input was blood. The chain recombines TRBV14 with TRBJ2-2; D uncertain. The CDR3 region is CASSHLHTNGNTGELFF. DNA of the CDR3: TGTGCCAGCAGCCATCTCCATACCAACGGAAACACCGGGGAGCTGTTTTTT.